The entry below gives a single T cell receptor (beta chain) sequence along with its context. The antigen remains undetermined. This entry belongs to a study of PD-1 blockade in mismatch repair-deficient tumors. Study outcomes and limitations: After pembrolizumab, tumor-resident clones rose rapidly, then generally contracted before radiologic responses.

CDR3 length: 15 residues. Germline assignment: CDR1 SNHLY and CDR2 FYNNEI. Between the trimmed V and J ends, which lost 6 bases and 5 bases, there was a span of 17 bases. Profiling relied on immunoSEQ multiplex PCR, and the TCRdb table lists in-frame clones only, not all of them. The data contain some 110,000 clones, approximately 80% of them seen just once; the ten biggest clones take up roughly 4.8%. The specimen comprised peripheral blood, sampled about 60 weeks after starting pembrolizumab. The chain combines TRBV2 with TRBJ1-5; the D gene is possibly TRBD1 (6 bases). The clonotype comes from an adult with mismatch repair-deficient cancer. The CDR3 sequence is CASSDLTGWYQPQHF. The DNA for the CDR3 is TGTGCCAGCAGCGATTTGACAGGATGGTATCAGCCCCAGCATTTT. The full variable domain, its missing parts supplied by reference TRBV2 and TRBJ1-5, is EPEVTQTPSHQVTQMGQEVILRCVPISNHLYFYWYRQILGQKVEFLVSFYNNEISEKSEIFDDQFSVERPDGSNFTLKIRSTKLEDSAMYFCASSDLTGWYQPQHFGDGTRLSIL.